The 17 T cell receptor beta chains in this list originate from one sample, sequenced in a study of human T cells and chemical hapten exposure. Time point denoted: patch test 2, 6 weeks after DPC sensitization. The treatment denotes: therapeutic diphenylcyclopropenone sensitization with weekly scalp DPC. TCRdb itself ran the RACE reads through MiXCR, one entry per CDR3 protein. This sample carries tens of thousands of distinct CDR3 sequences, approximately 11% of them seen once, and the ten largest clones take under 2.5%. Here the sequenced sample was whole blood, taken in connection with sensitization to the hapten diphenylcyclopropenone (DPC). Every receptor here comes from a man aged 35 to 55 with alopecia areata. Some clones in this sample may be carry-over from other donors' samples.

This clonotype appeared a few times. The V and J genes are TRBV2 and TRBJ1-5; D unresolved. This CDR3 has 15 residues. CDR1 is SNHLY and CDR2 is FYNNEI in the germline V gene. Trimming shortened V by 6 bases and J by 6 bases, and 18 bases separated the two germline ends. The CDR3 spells CASRGFGEGGQPQHF. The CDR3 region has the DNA TGTGCCAGCAGGGGATTCGGGGAGGGCGGTCAGCCCCAGCATTTT.

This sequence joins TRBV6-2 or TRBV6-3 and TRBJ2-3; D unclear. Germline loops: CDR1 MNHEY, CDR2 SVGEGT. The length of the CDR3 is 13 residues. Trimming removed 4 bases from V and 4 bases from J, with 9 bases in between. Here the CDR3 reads CASSSHKPDTQYF. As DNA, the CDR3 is TGTGCCAGCAGTTCCCATAAACCAGATACGCAGTATTTT.

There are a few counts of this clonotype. In DNA form, the CDR3 reads TGTGCCAGCAGTGATTTAGCGGGAGGGACCGGGGAGCTGTTTTTT. It is translated as CASSDLAGGTGELFF. V and J are TRBV2 and TRBJ2-2, with TRBD2 identical over 11 bases. The V segment lost 3 bases and the J segment 5 bases; nucleotides outside the gene matches: 2. Germline CDR1 and CDR2: SNHLY and FYNNEI. This CDR3 has 15 residues. Complete variable domain (other parts from reference TRBV2 and TRBJ2-2): EPEVTQTPSHQVTQMGQEVILRCVPISNHLYFYWYRQILGQKVEFLVSFYNNEISEKSEIFDDQFSVERPDGSNFTLKIRSTKLEDSAMYFCASSDLAGGTGELFFGEGSRLTVL.

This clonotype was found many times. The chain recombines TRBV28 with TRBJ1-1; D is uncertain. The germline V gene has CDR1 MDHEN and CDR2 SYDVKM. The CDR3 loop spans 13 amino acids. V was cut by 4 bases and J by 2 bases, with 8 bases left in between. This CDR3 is CASSSRGNTEAFF. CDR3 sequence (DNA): TGTGCCAGCAGTTCACGGGGAAACACTGAAGCTTTCTTT.

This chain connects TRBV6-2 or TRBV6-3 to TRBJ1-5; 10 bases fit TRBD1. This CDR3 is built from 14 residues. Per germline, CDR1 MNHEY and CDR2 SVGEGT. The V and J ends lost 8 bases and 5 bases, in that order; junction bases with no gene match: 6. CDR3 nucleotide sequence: TGTGCCAGCGGTGACAGGGGGCTTTATCAGCCCCAGCATTTT. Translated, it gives CASGDRGLYQPQHF.

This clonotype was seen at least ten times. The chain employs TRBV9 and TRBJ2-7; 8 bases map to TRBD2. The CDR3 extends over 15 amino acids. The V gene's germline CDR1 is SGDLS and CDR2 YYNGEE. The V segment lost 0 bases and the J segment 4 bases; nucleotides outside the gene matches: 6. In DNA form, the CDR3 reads TGTGCCAGCAGCGTAGCGGGGGGGCGAGTATACGAGCAGTACTTC. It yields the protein CASSVAGGRVYEQYF.

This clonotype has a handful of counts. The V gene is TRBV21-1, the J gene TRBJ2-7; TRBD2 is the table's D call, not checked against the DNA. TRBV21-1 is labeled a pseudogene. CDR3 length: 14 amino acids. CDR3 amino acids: CASNHSGNSYEQYV. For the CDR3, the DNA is TGTGCCAGCAACCATAGCGGGAACTCCTACGAGCAGTACGTC.

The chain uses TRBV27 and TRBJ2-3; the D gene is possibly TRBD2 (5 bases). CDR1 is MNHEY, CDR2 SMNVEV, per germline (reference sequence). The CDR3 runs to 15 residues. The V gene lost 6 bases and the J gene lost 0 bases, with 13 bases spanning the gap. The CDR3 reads CASRGRLTSTDTQYF. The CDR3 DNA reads TGTGCCAGCAGGGGGAGACTGACTAGCACAGATACGCAGTATTTT.

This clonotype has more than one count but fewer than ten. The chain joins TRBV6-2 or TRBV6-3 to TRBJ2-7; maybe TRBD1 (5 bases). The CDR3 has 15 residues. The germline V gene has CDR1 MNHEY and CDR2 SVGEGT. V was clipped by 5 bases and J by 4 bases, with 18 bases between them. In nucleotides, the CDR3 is TGTGCCAGCAGTACCCTACGTAGACAGAATTACGAGCAGTACTTC. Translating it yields CASSTLRRQNYEQYF.

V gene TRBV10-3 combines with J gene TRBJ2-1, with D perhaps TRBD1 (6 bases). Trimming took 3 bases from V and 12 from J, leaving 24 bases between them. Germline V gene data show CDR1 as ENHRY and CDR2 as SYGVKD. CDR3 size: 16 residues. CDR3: CAISDLIVEPIGGQFF. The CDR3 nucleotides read TGTGCCATCAGTGACCTGATCGTTGAGCCGATAGGGGGGCAGTTCTTC.

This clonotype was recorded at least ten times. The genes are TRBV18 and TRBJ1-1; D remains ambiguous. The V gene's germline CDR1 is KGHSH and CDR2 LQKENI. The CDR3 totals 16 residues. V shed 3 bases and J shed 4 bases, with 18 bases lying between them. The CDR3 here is CASSPLSREGSTEAFF. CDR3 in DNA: TGTGCCAGCTCACCGCTCTCCCGGGAAGGGTCCACTGAAGCTTTCTTT.

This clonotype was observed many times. The CDR3 sequence is CASSPGHGFRHYEQYV. As DNA, the CDR3 is TGTGCCAGCAGCCCGGGACACGGGTTTCGCCACTACGAGCAGTACGTC. The chain recombines TRBV9 with TRBJ2-7; maybe TRBD1 (6 bases). Germline CDR1 reads SGDLS; CDR2 reads YYNGEE. This CDR3 spans 16 amino acids. V gave up 4 bases and J gave up 3 bases, with 20 bases separating them.

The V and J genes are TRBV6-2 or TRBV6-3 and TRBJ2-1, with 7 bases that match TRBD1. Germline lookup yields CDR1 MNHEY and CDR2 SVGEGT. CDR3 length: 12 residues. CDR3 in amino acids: CAVRGPYNEQFF. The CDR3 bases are TGTGCAGTGAGGGGGCCCTACAATGAGCAGTTCTTC.

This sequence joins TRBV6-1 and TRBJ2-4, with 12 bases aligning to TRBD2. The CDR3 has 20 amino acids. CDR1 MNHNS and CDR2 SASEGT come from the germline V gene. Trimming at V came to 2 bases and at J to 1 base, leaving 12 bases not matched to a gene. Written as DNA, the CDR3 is TGTGCCAGCAGTGAAACCCCCTCCCTAGCGGGAGGGCAGGCCAAAAACATTCAGTACTTC. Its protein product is CASSETPSLAGGQAKNIQYF.

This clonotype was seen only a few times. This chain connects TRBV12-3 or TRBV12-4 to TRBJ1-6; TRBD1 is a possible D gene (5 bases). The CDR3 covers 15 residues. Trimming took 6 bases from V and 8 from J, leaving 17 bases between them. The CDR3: CASSLSGGDHSPLHF. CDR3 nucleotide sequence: TGTGCCAGCAGCTTAAGCGGGGGGGATCATTCACCCCTCCACTTT.

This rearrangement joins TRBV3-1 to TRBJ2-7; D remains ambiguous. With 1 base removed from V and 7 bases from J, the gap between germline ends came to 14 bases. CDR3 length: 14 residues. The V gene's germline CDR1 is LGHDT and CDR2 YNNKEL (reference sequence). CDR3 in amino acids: CASSQVISRQEQYV. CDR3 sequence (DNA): TGTGCCAGCAGCCAAGTAATCAGTCGTCAGGAGCAGTACGTC.

CDR3 nucleotide sequence: TGTGCCAGCAGTATAAACAGGGATCCCTACGAGCAGTACTTC. This gives the protein CASSINRDPYEQYF. This rearrangement joins TRBV6-1 to TRBJ2-7; weak D call: TRBD1 (6 bases). CDR3 size: 14 residues. V gave up 5 bases and J gave up 2 bases, with 13 bases separating them. Germline-derived CDR1 and CDR2 are MNHNS and SASEGT.